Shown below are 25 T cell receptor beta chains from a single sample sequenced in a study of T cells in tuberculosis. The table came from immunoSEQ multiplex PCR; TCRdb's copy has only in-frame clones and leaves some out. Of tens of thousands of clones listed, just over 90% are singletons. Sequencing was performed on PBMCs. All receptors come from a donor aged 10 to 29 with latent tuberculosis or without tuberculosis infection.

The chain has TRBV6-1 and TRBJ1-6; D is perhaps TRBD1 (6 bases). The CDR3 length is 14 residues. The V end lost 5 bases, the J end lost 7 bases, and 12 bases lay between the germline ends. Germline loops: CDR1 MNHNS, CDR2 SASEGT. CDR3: CASSPTGFNSPLHF. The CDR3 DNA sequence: TGTGCCAGCAGTCCTACAGGGTTCAATTCACCCCTCCACTTT.

CDR3: CAISDINSGEVGWYEQYF. CDR3 in DNA: TGTGCCATCAGTGACATTAACTCGGGGGAGGTAGGGTGGTACGAGCAGTACTTC. V is TRBV10-3 and J is TRBJ2-7; tentatively, D is TRBD2 (6 bases). The V and J ends lost 3 bases and 4 bases respectively, with 25 bases between them. The CDR3 has 18 residues. CDR1 is ENHRY, CDR2 SYGVKD, per germline.

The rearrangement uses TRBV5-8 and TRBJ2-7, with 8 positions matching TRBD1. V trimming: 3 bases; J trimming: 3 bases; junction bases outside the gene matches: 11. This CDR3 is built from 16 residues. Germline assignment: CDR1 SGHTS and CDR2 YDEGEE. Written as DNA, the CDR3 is TGTGCCAGCAGCTCGGGACTGGGACAGGCAGGCTACGAGCAGTACTTC. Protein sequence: CASSSGLGQAGYEQYF.

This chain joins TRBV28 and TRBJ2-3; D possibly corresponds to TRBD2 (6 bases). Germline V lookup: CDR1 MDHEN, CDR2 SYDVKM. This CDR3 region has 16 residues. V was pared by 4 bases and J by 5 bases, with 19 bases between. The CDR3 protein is CASSSPGGPGRDTQYF. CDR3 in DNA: TGTGCCAGCAGTTCCCCTGGAGGGCCCGGTAGAGATACGCAGTATTTT.

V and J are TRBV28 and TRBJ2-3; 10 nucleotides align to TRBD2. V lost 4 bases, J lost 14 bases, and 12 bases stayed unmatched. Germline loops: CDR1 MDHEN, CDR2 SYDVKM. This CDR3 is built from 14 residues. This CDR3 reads CASSYVERGGRVYF. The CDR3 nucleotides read TGTGCCAGCAGTTACGTCGAGCGGGGGGGGAGGGTGTATTTT.

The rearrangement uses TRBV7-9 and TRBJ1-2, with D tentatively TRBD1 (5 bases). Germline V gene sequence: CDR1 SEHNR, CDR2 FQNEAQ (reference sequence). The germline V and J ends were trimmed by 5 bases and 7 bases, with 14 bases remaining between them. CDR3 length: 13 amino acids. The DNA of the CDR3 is TGTGCCAGCAGCCCGGTGGGACTGGCTGGCTACACCTTC. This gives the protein CASSPVGLAGYTF.

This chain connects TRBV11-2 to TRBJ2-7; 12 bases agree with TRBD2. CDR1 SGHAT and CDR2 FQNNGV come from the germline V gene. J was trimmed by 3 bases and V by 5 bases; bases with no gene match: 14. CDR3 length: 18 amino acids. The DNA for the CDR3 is TGTGCCAGCAGCCCTATAGGGAGACTAGCGGGAGAAAGCTACGAGCAGTACTTC. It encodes CASSPIGRLAGESYEQYF.

As DNA, the CDR3 is TGTGCCAGCAGCCCGGGACTAGCGGGAGAAGAGACCCAGTACTTC. Translated: CASSPGLAGEETQYF. V and J are TRBV5-6 and TRBJ2-5, with 14 bases matching TRBD2. J gave up 3 bases and V 4 bases, and 2 bases lay outside the gene matches. Per germline, CDR1 SGHDT and CDR2 YYEEEE. This CDR3 has 15 residues.

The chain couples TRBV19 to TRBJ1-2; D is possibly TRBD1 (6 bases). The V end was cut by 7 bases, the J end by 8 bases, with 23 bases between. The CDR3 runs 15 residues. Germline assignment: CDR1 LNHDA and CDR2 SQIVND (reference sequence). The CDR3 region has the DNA TGTGCCAGTAAACCACCGGGGGGCGCGATCTACGGCTACACCTTC. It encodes CASKPPGGAIYGYTF.

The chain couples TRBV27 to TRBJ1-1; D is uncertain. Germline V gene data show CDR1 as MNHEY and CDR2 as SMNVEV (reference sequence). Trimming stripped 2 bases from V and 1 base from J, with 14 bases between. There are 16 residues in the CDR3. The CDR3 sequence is CASSLAQFGSNTEAFF. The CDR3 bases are TGTGCCAGCAGTTTAGCCCAGTTCGGGTCGAACACTGAAGCTTTCTTT.

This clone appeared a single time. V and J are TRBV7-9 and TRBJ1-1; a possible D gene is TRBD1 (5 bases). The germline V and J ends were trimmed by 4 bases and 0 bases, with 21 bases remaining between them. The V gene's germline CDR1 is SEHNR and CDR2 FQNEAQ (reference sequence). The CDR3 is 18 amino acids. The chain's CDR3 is CASSYPGRGRGMNTEAFF. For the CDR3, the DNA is TGTGCCAGCAGCTATCCGGGACGGGGGAGAGGGATGAACACTGAAGCTTTCTTT.

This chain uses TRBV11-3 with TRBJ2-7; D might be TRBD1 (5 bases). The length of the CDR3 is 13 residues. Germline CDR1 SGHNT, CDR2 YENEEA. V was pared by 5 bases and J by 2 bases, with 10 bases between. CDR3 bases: TGTGCCAGCAGCCGACAGTCCGCCTACGAGCAGTACTTC. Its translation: CASSRQSAYEQYF.

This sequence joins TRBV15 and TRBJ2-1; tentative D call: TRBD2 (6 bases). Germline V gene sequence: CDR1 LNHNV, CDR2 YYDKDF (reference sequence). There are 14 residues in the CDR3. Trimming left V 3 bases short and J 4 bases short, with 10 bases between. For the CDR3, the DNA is TGTGCCACCAGCAGGGAGGGGCTTTACAATGAGCAGTTCTTC. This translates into CATSREGLYNEQFF.

In nucleotides, the CDR3 is TGCAGTGCTTCTGACACCTACGAGCAGTACTTC. This gives the protein CSASDTYEQYF. The gene calls are TRBV20-1 and TRBJ2-7; D gene ambiguous. The CDR3 covers 11 residues. V was shortened by 5 bases and J by 2 bases, with 7 bases between the two germline ends. CDR1 and CDR2 from the germline V gene are DFQATT and SNEGSKA (reference sequence).

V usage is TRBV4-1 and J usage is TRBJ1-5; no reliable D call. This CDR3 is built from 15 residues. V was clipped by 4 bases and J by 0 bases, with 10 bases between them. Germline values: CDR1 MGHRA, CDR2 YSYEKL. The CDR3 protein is CASSLSSNSNQPQHF. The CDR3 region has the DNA TGCGCCAGCAGCCTAAGTTCTAATAGCAATCAGCCCCAGCATTTT.

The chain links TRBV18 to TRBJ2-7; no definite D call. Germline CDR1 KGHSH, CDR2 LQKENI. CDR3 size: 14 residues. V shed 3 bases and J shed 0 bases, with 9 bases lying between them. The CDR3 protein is CASSPGAFSYEQYF. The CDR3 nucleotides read TGTGCCAGCTCACCGGGCGCGTTCTCCTACGAGCAGTACTTC.

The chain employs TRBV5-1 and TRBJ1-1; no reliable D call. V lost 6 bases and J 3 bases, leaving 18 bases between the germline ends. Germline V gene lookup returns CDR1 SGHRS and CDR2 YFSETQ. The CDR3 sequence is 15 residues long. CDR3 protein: CASTLRGGEDTEAFF. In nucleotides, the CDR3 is TGCGCCAGCACTTTAAGAGGTGGGGAGGACACTGAAGCTTTCTTT.

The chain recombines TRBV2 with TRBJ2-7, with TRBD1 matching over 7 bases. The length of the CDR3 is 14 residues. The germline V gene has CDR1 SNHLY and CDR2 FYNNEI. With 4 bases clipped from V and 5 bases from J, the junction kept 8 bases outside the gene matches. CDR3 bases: TGTGCCAGCAGTGTAACAGGGGTTTTCAACGAGCAGTACTTC. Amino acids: CASSVTGVFNEQYF. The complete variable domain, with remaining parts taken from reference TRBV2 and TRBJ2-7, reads EPEVTQTPSHQVTQMGQEVILRCVPISNHLYFYWYRQILGQKVEFLVSFYNNEISEKSEIFDDQFSVERPDGSNFTLKIRSTKLEDSAMYFCASSVTGVFNEQYFGPGTRLTVT.

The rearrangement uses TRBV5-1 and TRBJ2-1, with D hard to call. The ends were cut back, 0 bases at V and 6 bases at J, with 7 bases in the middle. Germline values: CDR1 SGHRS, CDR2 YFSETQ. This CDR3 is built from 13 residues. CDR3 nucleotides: TGCGCCAGCAGCTTGGAACCAGGCAATGAGCAGTTCTTC. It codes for CASSLEPGNEQFF.

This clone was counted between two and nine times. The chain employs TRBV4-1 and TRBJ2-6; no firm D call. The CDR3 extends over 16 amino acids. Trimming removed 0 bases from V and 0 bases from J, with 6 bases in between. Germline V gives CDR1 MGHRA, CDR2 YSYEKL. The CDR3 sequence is CASSQEPGSGANVLTF. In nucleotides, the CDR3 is TGCGCCAGCAGCCAAGAACCAGGCTCTGGGGCCAACGTCCTGACTTTC.

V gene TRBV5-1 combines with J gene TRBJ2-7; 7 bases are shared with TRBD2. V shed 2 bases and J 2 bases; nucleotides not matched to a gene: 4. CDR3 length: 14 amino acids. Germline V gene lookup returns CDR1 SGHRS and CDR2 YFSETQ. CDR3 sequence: CASSLAGSAYEQYF. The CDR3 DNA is TGCGCCAGCAGCTTAGCGGGATCGGCCTACGAGCAGTACTTC.

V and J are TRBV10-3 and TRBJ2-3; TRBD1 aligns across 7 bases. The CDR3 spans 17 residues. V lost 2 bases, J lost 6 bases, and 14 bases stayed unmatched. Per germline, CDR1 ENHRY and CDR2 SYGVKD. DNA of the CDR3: TGTGCCATCAGTGAGGGGGCTCCGGGACAGTTGAGGGATACGCAGTATTTT. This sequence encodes CAISEGAPGQLRDTQYF.

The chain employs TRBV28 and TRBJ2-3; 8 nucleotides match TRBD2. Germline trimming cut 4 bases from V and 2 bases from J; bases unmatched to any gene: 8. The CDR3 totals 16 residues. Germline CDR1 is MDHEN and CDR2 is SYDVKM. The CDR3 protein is CASSSPAGGTTDTQYF. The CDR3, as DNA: TGTGCCAGCAGTTCCCCGGCGGGGGGAACCACAGATACGCAGTATTTT.

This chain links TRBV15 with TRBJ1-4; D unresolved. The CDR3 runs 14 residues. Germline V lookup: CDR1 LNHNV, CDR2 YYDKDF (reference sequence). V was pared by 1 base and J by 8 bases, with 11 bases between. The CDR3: CATSRAVRGEKLFF. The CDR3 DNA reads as TGTGCCACCAGCAGAGCGGTTAGAGGAGAAAAACTGTTTTTT.

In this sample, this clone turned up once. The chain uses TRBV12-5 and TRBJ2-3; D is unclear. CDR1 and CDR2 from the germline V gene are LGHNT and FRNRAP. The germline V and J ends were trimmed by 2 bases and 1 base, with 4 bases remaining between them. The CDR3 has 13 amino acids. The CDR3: CASGLIGTDTQYF. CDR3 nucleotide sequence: TGTGCTAGTGGTTTGATAGGCACAGATACGCAGTATTTT.